Listed here are 20 T cell receptor beta chains from one sample, sequenced in a study of cytomegalovirus exposure and HLA in healthy donors. The PCR contained 60 Vbeta and 13 Jbeta primers. The data were produced by immunoSEQ multiplex PCR, yet TCRdb's version contains in-frame clones alone and is incomplete. The sample shows about 120,000 clones, over 65% of them seen only once. Sequenced material: PBMCs. The receptors come from a man between 18 and 29 years old in good health and CMV-seropositive.

This rearrangement joins TRBV10-3 to TRBJ2-3; 8 bases align to TRBD1. The CDR3 loop spans 16 amino acids. V dropped 3 bases and J dropped 2; count of bases not matched to a gene: 7. The germline V gene has CDR1 ENHRY and CDR2 SYGVKD. CDR3 sequence: CAISDLRGQATDTQYF. DNA of the CDR3: TGTGCCATCAGTGACTTAAGGGGACAGGCCACAGATACGCAGTATTTT.

This sequence joins TRBV7-8 and TRBJ1-5; unclear D gene. The CDR3 runs 16 residues. The V end was cut by 4 bases, the J end by 2 bases, with 15 bases between. Germline loops: CDR1 SGHVS, CDR2 FQNEAQ. Here the CDR3 reads CASSSTDIGGNQPQHF. The DNA of the CDR3 is TGTGCCAGCAGCTCCACAGATATCGGGGGCAATCAGCCCCAGCATTTT.

The chain is built from TRBV6-5 and TRBJ1-2; a possible D gene is TRBD1 (5 bases). The CDR3 has 13 residues. Germline values: CDR1 MNHEY, CDR2 SVGAGI. Trimming took 7 bases from V and 7 from J, leaving 16 bases between them. CDR3 sequence reads: CASTGHQGGGYTF. DNA for the CDR3: TGTGCCAGCACGGGTCATCAGGGTGGTGGCTACACCTTC.

The chain recombines TRBV7-9 with TRBJ2-1, with 11 bases lining up with TRBD2. Germline-derived CDR1 and CDR2 are SEHNR and FQNEAQ (reference sequence). This CDR3 contains 17 residues. V lost 4 bases and J lost 8; bases outside the gene matches: 13. The CDR3 spells CASSSRKASGGTYEQFF. The CDR3 DNA follows: TGTGCCAGCAGCTCCAGGAAGGCTAGCGGGGGGACGTATGAGCAGTTCTTC.

This sequence joins TRBV19 and TRBJ2-7; 9 nucleotides align to TRBD1. CDR1 is LNHDA and CDR2 is SQIVND in the germline V gene (reference sequence). After removal of 6 bases from V and 3 bases from J, the junction contained 3 bases not matched to a gene. The CDR3 is 13 amino acids. CDR3 bases: TGTGCCAGTAGCCGGACAGGGGTCTACGAGCAGTACTTC. This codes for CASSRTGVYEQYF.

The J gene is TRBJ1-2, the V gene TRBV5-5; possible D gene TRBD1, 6 bases. The CDR3 has 14 residues. V lost 4 bases, J lost 2 bases, and 12 bases lay in between. Germline loops: CDR1 SGHKS, CDR2 YYEKEE (reference sequence). CDR3 region: CASSKDRVNYGYTF. CDR3 DNA sequence: TGTGCCAGCAGCAAGGACAGAGTAAACTATGGCTACACCTTC.

The rearrangement links TRBV27 to TRBJ2-2; 8 nucleotides agree with TRBD1. The CDR3 spans 17 residues. Germline V gene sequence: CDR1 MNHEY, CDR2 SMNVEV (reference sequence). The junction had 11 bases not matched to a gene; V was cut back by 5 bases and J by 3 bases. The CDR3 sequence: CASSLVPGQEHTGELFF. The CDR3 coding sequence is TGTGCCAGCAGTCTTGTCCCGGGACAGGAACACACCGGGGAGCTGTTTTTT.

The chain employs TRBV29-1 and TRBJ2-2; weak D call: TRBD1 (6 bases). CDR1 and CDR2 (germline): SQVTM, ANQGSEA. CDR3 length: 13 amino acids. The CDR3 region has the DNA TGCAGTTGTGGGGGCGCGAACACCGGGGAGCTGTTTTTT. This gives the protein CSCGGANTGELFF.

The V gene is TRBV7-2, the J gene TRBJ1-6; maybe TRBD1 (6 bases). CDR3 length: 15 residues. V was trimmed by 3 bases and J by 6 bases, leaving 12 bases between them. The V gene's germline CDR1 is SGHTA and CDR2 FQGNSA. In DNA, the CDR3 is TGTGCCAGCAGCTTTTCCTCACAGGGTAATTCACCCCTCCACTTT. Residues: CASSFSSQGNSPLHF.

This clone was seen a few times. The chain recombines TRBV7-8 with TRBJ2-1, with 13 positions matching TRBD2. This CDR3 contains 17 residues. The V gene's germline CDR1 is SGHVS and CDR2 FQNEAQ. The V and J ends lost 2 bases and 4 bases, in that order; junction bases with no gene match: 5. The chain's CDR3 is CASSLRLTSGGYNEQFF. CDR3 nucleotide sequence: TGTGCCAGCAGCTTAAGACTGACTAGCGGGGGGTACAATGAGCAGTTCTTC.

V is TRBV5-6 and J is TRBJ1-1; D may be TRBD1 (5 bases). Germline V lookup: CDR1 SGHDT, CDR2 YYEEEE. Trimming removed 6 bases at V and 0 bases at J, with 12 bases between. The CDR3 has 14 amino acids. The CDR3 protein is CASTQGFVNTEAFF. As DNA, the CDR3 is TGTGCCAGCACCCAGGGATTTGTGAACACTGAAGCTTTCTTT.

The chain has TRBV6-5 and TRBJ1-2; 9 positions match TRBD1. This CDR3 has 13 residues. CDR1 is MNHEY and CDR2 is SVGAGI in the germline V gene. With 10 bases clipped from V and 7 bases from J, the junction kept 10 bases outside the gene matches. The CDR3 DNA is TGTGCCATTACCCCGGGACAGGGTCGTGGCTACACCTTC. Translating gives CAITPGQGRGYTF.

Concerning this clone itself: In the same sample, other DNA sequences code for this CDR3. The genes are TRBV7-6 and TRBJ2-1; 8 bases align to TRBD1. J was trimmed by 7 bases and V by 1 base; bases with no gene match: 6. The CDR3 has 15 residues. CDR1 and CDR2 (germline): SGHVS, FNYEAQ. CDR3 protein: CASSLEGQAGNEQFF. CDR3 bases: TGTGCCAGCAGCTTAGAGGGACAGGCAGGGAATGAGCAGTTCTTC.

The chain uses TRBV15 and TRBJ2-7, with TRBD1 as a possible D gene (6 bases). This CDR3 is built from 15 residues. The V gene lost 1 base and the J gene lost 9 bases, with 19 bases spanning the gap. The germline gives CDR1 LNHNV, CDR2 YYDKDF (reference sequence). CDR3 DNA sequence: TGTGCCACCAGCAGAGGGGGCCCGGACAGTAAATGGCAGTACTTC. Protein: CATSRGGPDSKWQYF.

In its sample, this clone was seen once. The chain has TRBV2 and TRBJ1-2; the D gene is possibly TRBD1 (5 bases). Trimming removed 3 bases at V and 8 bases at J, with 13 bases between. The CDR3 loop spans 13 amino acids. In germline, CDR1 is SNHLY, CDR2 FYNNEI. The CDR3 reads CASSEGQGWGYTF. The CDR3, as DNA: TGTGCCAGCAGTGAGGGGCAGGGTTGGGGCTACACCTTC.

The gene calls are TRBV5-5 and TRBJ1-1, with 7 bases aligning to TRBD1. The V segment lost 1 base and the J segment 2 bases; nucleotides outside the gene matches: 8. This CDR3 has 16 residues. Looked up from germline, CDR1 is SGHKS and CDR2 is YYEKEE (reference sequence). The CDR3 region is CASSLFDRVGNTEAFF. The DNA of the CDR3 is TGTGCCAGCAGCTTGTTCGACAGGGTGGGAAACACTGAAGCTTTCTTT.

This clone was recorded once. This chain joins TRBV6-1 and TRBJ2-7; weak D call: TRBD2 (6 bases). V lost 8 bases and J lost 2, with 13 bases in between. The CDR3 covers 13 residues. Per the germline V gene, CDR1 is MNHNS and CDR2 is SASEGT. CDR3 nucleotide sequence: TGTGCCAGCGGAGGGATAGCGACCTACGAGCAGTACTTC. Protein sequence: CASGGIATYEQYF.

This chain uses TRBV18 with TRBJ2-7; TRBD2 aligns across 10 bases. Germline V lookup: CDR1 KGHSH, CDR2 LQKENI. V was clipped by 6 bases and J by 1 base; unmatched bases: 6. The CDR3 is 15 residues long. This CDR3 is CASSPLAGASYEQYF. CDR3 sequence (DNA): TGTGCCAGCTCCCCCCTAGCGGGGGCTTCCTACGAGCAGTACTTC.

This clone was seen only a few times. The rearrangement links TRBV10-2 to TRBJ1-1; no reliable D call. V was pared by 7 bases and J by 1 base, with 13 bases between. The CDR3 has 14 amino acids. CDR1 and CDR2 (germline): WSHSY, SAAADI. Here the CDR3 reads CASNLGQSNTEAFF. The CDR3 DNA reads TGCGCCAGCAACCTTGGGCAGTCGAACACTGAAGCTTTCTTT.

The chain carries TRBV30 and TRBJ2-3; 7 positions match TRBD2. Germline V gene data show CDR1 as GTSNPN and CDR2 as SVGIG (reference sequence). The ends lost 8 bases at V and 0 bases at J; junction bases unmatched: 11. This CDR3 is built from 15 residues. The chain's CDR3 is CAQQVGGTSTDTQYF. The CDR3, as DNA: TGTGCCCAACAGGTGGGGGGGACTAGCACAGATACGCAGTATTTT.